The clone carrying this T cell receptor beta chain was seen a single time. Antigen specificity is unknown. This record belongs to a study of CD8+CD57+ T cells in acquired aplastic anemia. On the study more broadly: CD4+ and CD8+ cells, once sorted, gave DNA averaging roughly 3 ug. Points from the study as a whole: It was found that about 31 CD8+ CDR3 sequences were shared between patients and controls. Patients did not significantly differ from controls in CD8+ Simpson's diversity.

The CDR3 is 15 amino acids. Germline lookup yields CDR1 MRHNA and CDR2 SNTAGT. Trimming pared 0 bases from V and 9 bases from J, leaving 15 bases between. Profiling that covered TCR beta VDJ and CDR3 relied on genomic DNA as its template. TCRdb redid the calling of the reads with MiXCR, one entry per CDR3 protein. The table lists more than 150,000 distinct CDR3 sequences, under 70% of them singletons, with around 42% in the top ten. The TCR comes from a human donor with severe aplastic anemia or a healthy control (not recorded which). The chain couples TRBV6-4 to TRBJ2-1; a weak D match, TRBD2 (5 bases). Material: sorted CD4+, CD8+, or CD8+CD57+ T cells (not recorded which) from PBMCs. This CDR3 reads CASSDSALEASEQFF. The CDR3 coding sequence is TGTGCCAGCAGTGACTCAGCGTTGGAGGCTAGTGAGCAGTTCTTC.